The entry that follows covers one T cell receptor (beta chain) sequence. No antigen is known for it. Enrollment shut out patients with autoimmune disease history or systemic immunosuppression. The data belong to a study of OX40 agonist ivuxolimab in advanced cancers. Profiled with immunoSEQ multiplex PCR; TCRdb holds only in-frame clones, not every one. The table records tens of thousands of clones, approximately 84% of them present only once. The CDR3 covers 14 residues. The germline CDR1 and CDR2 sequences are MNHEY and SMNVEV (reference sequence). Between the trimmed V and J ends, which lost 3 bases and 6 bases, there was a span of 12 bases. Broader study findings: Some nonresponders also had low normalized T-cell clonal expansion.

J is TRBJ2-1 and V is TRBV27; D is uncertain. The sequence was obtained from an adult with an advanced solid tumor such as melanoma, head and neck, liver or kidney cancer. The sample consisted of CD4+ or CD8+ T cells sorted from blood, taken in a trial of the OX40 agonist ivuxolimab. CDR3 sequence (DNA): TGTGCCAGCAGTTTCCCCGGACCCCCCAATGAGCAGTTCTTC. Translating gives CASSFPGPPNEQFF.